A selection of T cell receptor beta chains follows, all from one sample in a study of technical replicates of blood from several donors. The data were produced by immunoSEQ multiplex PCR, yet TCRdb's version contains in-frame clones alone and is incomplete. The top ten hold 10% to 15% of the sample, which has about 15,000 clones, over 75% seen once. Source material: PBMCs. These receptors were taken from a human donor in good health. The CDR3 runs from the conserved cysteine through the conserved F or W. A D gene is named only where the DNA matches it firmly. Expanded clones get a size class; other rows say once, few or many, or leave the size out.

clone size: .; D gene: .; J gene: TRBJ1-2; V gene: TRBV27; CDR3 protein: CASSPLGSIDGYTF; CDR3 DNA: TGTGCCAGCAGTCCCTTAGGTAGCATCGATGGCTACACCTTC
clone size: .; D gene: TRBD1; J gene: TRBJ1-2; V gene: TRBV2; CDR3 protein: CASGTVGIGYTF; CDR3 DNA: TGTGCCTCAGGGACAGTGGGGATAGGCTACACCTTC
clone size: .; D gene: .; J gene: TRBJ2-3; V gene: TRBV7-9; CDR3 protein: CASSLWTDPYTQYF; CDR3 DNA: TGTGCCAGCAGCTTGTGGACAGATCCATATACGCAGTATTTT
clone size: .; D gene: .; J gene: TRBJ2-2; V gene: TRBV6-7; CDR3 protein: CASSYGFGQLTSRLTGELFF; CDR3 DNA: TGTGCCAGCAGTTACGGATTCGGACAGCTCACTTCTAGGCTCACCGGGGAGCTGTTTTTT
clone size: .; D gene: .; J gene: TRBJ2-6; V gene: TRBV5-4; CDR3 protein: CASSRTGHGLNSGANVLTF; CDR3 DNA: TGTGCCAGCAGCAGAACGGGACACGGACTTAACTCTGGGGCCAACGTCCTGACTTTC
clone size: .; D gene: TRBD2; J gene: TRBJ2-1; V gene: TRBV5-1; CDR3 protein: CASSSLAGGVNEQFF; CDR3 DNA: TGCGCCAGCAGCTCCCTAGCGGGGGGGGTCAATGAGCAGTTCTTC
clone size: .; D gene: TRBD1; J gene: TRBJ1-2; V gene: TRBV19; CDR3 protein: CASSPGQLLVWGYTF; CDR3 DNA: TGTGCCAGTAGCCCGGGACAGCTCCTCGTTTGGGGCTACACCTTC
clone size: once; D gene: .; J gene: TRBJ2-7; V gene: TRBV5-1; CDR3 protein: CASSLGGNPYEQYF; CDR3 DNA: TGCGCCAGCAGCTTGGGAGGGAACCCCTACGAGCAGTACTTC
clone size: .; D gene: .; J gene: TRBJ2-3; V gene: TRBV7-8; CDR3 protein: CASSLEGRAADTQYF; CDR3 DNA: TGTGCCAGCAGCTTAGAGGGCAGGGCTGCAGATACGCAGTATTTT
clone size: few; D gene: .; J gene: TRBJ2-3; V gene: TRBV25-1; CDR3 protein: CASSEYPGLADTQYF; CDR3 DNA: TGTGCCAGCAGTGAATATCCCGGACTCGCAGATACGCAGTATTTT
clone size: .; D gene: TRBD1; J gene: TRBJ1-4; V gene: TRBV28; CDR3 protein: CASSLNRGTSNEKLFF; CDR3 DNA: TGTGCCAGCAGTCTCAACAGGGGGACAAGTAATGAAAAACTGTTTTTT
clone size: .; D gene: TRBD1; J gene: TRBJ1-2; V gene: TRBV27; CDR3 protein: CASSLAGQGVSGYTF; CDR3 DNA: TGTGCCAGCAGTCTAGCGGGACAGGGGGTGAGTGGCTACACCTTC
clone size: .; D gene: TRBD1; J gene: TRBJ1-2; V gene: TRBV7-6; CDR3 protein: CASSSDRGREGYTF; CDR3 DNA: TGTGCCAGCAGCTCGGACAGGGGGCGAGAGGGCTACACCTTC
clone size: .; D gene: .; J gene: TRBJ1-5; V gene: TRBV6-1; CDR3 protein: CASSPSLNQPQHF; CDR3 DNA: TGTGCCAGCAGTCCGAGCCTCAATCAGCCCCAGCATTTT
clone size: .; D gene: .; J gene: TRBJ2-1; V gene: TRBV18; CDR3 protein: CASSPGPGEYNEQFF; CDR3 DNA: TGTGCCAGCTCACCTGGCCCGGGAGAATACAATGAGCAGTTCTTC
clone size: .; D gene: TRBD1; J gene: TRBJ2-6; V gene: TRBV19; CDR3 protein: CASSILASTGVGANVLTF; CDR3 DNA: TGTGCCAGTAGTATACTAGCCAGCACAGGGGTTGGGGCCAACGTCCTGACTTTC
clone size: once; D gene: TRBD1; J gene: TRBJ1-4; V gene: TRBV7-9; CDR3 protein: CASSGDSRGEKLFF; CDR3 DNA: TGTGCCAGCAGCGGGGACAGTAGGGGTGAAAAACTGTTTTTT
clone size: .; D gene: .; J gene: TRBJ1-3; V gene: TRBV5-1; CDR3 protein: CASSLAGTRFGNTIYF; CDR3 DNA: TGCGCCAGCAGCTTGGCCGGGACACGCTTTGGAAACACCATATATTTT
clone size: .; D gene: TRBD1; J gene: TRBJ1-3; V gene: TRBV28; CDR3 protein: CASSSVGTVETSGNTIYF; CDR3 DNA: TGTGCCAGCAGTTCCGTGGGGACAGTTGAGACCTCTGGAAACACCATATATTTT
clone size: .; D gene: .; J gene: TRBJ2-5; V gene: TRBV30; CDR3 protein: CAWRTQGGQETQYF; CDR3 DNA: TGTGCCTGGAGAACACAGGGAGGGCAAGAGACCCAGTACTTC
clone size: once; D gene: TRBD1; J gene: TRBJ2-5; V gene: TRBV6-1; CDR3 protein: CASRGQGLAAVTQYF; CDR3 DNA: TGTGCCAGCAGGGGACAGGGGCTGGCGGCGGTTACCCAGTACTTC
clone size: few; D gene: TRBD2; J gene: TRBJ2-1; V gene: TRBV9; CDR3 protein: CASSVVGTSGVNEQFF; CDR3 DNA: TGTGCCAGCAGCGTAGTAGGGACTAGCGGGGTCAATGAGCAGTTCTTC
clone size: .; D gene: .; J gene: TRBJ2-1; V gene: TRBV2; CDR3 protein: CASSYGFGRASEQFF; CDR3 DNA: TGTGCCAGCAGTTACGGATTCGGGAGAGCCAGTGAGCAGTTCTTC
clone size: few; D gene: TRBD2; J gene: TRBJ2-1; V gene: TRBV6-1; CDR3 protein: CASREEGLAGGYNEQFF; CDR3 DNA: TGTGCCAGCAGAGAAGAAGGACTAGCGGGAGGTTACAATGAGCAGTTCTTC
clone size: .; D gene: .; J gene: TRBJ1-5; V gene: TRBV5-5; CDR3 protein: CASSLGRGSNQPQHF; CDR3 DNA: TGTGCCAGCAGCTTGGGAAGAGGGAGCAATCAGCCCCAGCATTTT
clone size: once; D gene: TRBD2; J gene: TRBJ2-7; V gene: TRBV6-1; CDR3 protein: CAGRTSGRDEQYF; CDR3 DNA: TGTGCCGGCCGGACTAGCGGGCGTGACGAGCAGTACTTC
clone size: .; D gene: .; J gene: TRBJ2-1; V gene: TRBV5-1; CDR3 protein: CASSLGLDGNEQFF; CDR3 DNA: TGCGCCAGCAGCTTGGGACTAGACGGTAATGAGCAGTTCTTC
clone size: .; D gene: .; J gene: TRBJ1-1; V gene: TRBV5-1; CDR3 protein: CASKLDAGMNTEAFF; CDR3 DNA: TGCGCCAGCAAATTGGATGCAGGGATGAACACTGAAGCTTTCTTT
clone size: few; D gene: TRBD2; J gene: TRBJ2-1; V gene: TRBV4-1; CDR3 protein: CASSQGLAGANEQFF; CDR3 DNA: TGCGCCAGCAGCCAAGGACTAGCGGGAGCGAATGAGCAGTTCTTC
clone size: .; D gene: TRBD1; J gene: TRBJ2-6; V gene: TRBV14; CDR3 protein: CASSPINLRQGLKANVLTF; CDR3 DNA: TGTGCCAGCAGCCCAATTAACCTTCGACAGGGTTTAAAGGCCAACGTCCTGACTTTC
clone size: .; D gene: .; J gene: TRBJ2-3; V gene: TRBV28; CDR3 protein: CASSLGAAGEGTDTQYF; CDR3 DNA: TGTGCCAGCAGTTTGGGGGCGGCGGGAGAGGGCACAGATACGCAGTATTTT
clone size: .; D gene: TRBD1; J gene: TRBJ1-2; V gene: TRBV27; CDR3 protein: CASSPRDRTNYGYTF; CDR3 DNA: TGTGCCAGCAGTCCACGGGACAGGACGAACTATGGCTACACCTTC
clone size: once; D gene: .; J gene: TRBJ2-1; V gene: TRBV6-6; CDR3 protein: CASSYREYNEQFF; CDR3 DNA: TGTGCCAGCAGTTACCGGGAGTACAATGAGCAGTTCTTC
clone size: .; D gene: TRBD1; J gene: TRBJ1-1; V gene: TRBV5-1; CDR3 protein: CASSLWGQGAMNTEAFF; CDR3 DNA: TGCGCCAGCAGCTTGTGGGGCCAGGGGGCCATGAACACTGAAGCTTTCTTT
clone size: .; D gene: TRBD2; J gene: TRBJ2-1; V gene: TRBV13; CDR3 protein: CASTESGRGIDEQFF; CDR3 DNA: TGTGCCAGCACCGAGAGCGGGAGAGGTATCGATGAGCAGTTCTTC
clone size: .; D gene: TRBD1; J gene: TRBJ2-4; V gene: TRBV7-2; CDR3 protein: CASTNLGQGGRVEYF; CDR3 DNA: TGTGCCAGCACCAATTTGGGACAGGGGGGTCGGGTGGAGTACTTC
clone size: .; D gene: TRBD1; J gene: TRBJ2-2; V gene: TRBV5-1; CDR3 protein: CASSLAPGQGINTGELFF; CDR3 DNA: TGCGCCAGCAGCTTGGCGCCGGGACAGGGGATTAACACCGGGGAGCTGTTTTTT